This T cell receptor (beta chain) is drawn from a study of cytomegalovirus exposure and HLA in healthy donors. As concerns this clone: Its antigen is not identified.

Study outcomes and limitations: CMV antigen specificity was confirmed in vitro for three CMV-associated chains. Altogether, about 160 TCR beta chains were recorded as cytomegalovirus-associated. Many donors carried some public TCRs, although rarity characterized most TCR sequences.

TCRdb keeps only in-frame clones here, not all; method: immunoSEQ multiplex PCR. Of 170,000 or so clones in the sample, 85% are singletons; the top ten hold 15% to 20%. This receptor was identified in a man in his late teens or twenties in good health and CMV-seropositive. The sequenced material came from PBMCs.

In nucleotides, the CDR3 is TGTGCCAGCAGTTTCTTACATGGGGGACTGCTTAATTCACCCCTCCACTTT. It translates to CASSFLHGGLLNSPLHF. The chain links TRBV28 to TRBJ1-6; D possibly corresponds to TRBD1 (5 bases). Trimming shortened V by 3 bases and J by 6 bases, and 18 bases separated the two germline ends. Germline values: CDR1 MDHEN, CDR2 SYDVKM. The CDR3 contains 17 residues.